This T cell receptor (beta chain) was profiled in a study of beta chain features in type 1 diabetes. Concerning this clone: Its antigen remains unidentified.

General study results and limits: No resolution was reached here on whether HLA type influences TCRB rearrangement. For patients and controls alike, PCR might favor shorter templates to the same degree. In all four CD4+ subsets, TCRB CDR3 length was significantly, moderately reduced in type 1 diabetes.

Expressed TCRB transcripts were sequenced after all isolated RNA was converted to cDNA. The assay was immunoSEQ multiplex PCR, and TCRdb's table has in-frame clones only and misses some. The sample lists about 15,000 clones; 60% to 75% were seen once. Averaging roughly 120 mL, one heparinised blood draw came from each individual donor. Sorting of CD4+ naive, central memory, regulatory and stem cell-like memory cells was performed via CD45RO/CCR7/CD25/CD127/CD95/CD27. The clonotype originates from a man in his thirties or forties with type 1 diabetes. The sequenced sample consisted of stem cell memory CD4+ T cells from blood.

The CDR3 spells CASKRGSQETQYF. The CDR3 nucleotides read TGCGCCAGCAAACGCGGATCCCAAGAGACCCAGTACTTC. The chain has TRBV5-1 and TRBJ2-5; D is undetermined. Germline V gives CDR1 SGHRS, CDR2 YFSETQ. V lost 6 bases and J lost 1, with 10 bases in between. This CDR3 is built from 13 residues.